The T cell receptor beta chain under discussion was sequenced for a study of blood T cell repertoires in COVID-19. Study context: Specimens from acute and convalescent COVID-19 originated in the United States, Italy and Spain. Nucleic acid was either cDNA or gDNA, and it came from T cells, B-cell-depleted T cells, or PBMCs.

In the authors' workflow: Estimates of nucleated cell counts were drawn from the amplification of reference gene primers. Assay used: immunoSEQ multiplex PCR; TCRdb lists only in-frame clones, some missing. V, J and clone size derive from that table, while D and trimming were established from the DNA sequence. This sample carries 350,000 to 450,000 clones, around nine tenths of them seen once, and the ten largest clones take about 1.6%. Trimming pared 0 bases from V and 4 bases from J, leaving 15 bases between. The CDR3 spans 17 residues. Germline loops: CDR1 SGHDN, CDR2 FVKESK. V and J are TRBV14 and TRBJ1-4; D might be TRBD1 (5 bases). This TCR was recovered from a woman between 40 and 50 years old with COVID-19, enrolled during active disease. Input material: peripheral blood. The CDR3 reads CASSQEGRVRDNEKLFF. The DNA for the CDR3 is TGTGCCAGCAGCCAAGAAGGCAGGGTAAGGGATAATGAAAAACTGTTTTTT. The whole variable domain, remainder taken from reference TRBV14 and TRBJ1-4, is EAGVTQFPSHSVIEKGQTVTLRCDPISGHDNLYWYRRVMGKEIKFLLHFVKESKQDESGMPNNRFLAERTGGTYSTLKVQPAELEDSGVYFCASSQEGRVRDNEKLFFGSGTQLSVL.